Sequencing of this T cell receptor beta chain was carried out in a study of long-term antiretroviral therapy in people with HIV. The CDR3 runs to 15 residues. CDR1 and CDR2 (germline): LGHNA, YNFKEQ. V lost 0 bases, J lost 5 bases, and 13 bases lay in between. From each donor, at least one pre-ART PBMC sample and at least two post-ART PBMC samples were obtained. A v3.0 immunoSEQ assay was performed at survey level. The table came from immunoSEQ multiplex PCR; TCRdb's copy has only in-frame clones and leaves some out. The sample carries tens of thousands of clones, around 96% recorded once. This rearrangement joins TRBV4-2 to TRBJ2-5; a possible D gene is TRBD1 (6 bases). The sequenced sample was unsorted PBMCs, obtained 6.3 years after starting antiretroviral therapy. This sequence was found in a man aged 25 to 40 with HIV. The CDR3 region has the DNA TGTGCCAGCAGCCAAGATAGAGGGGGTGGGGAGACCCAGTACTTC. It encodes CASSQDRGGGETQYF.